This T cell receptor beta chain was captured by sequencing in a study of control samples from healthy donors and cancer patients. This CDR3 region has 15 residues. Germline V lookup: CDR1 SGHTA, CDR2 FQGNSA. The V end was cut by 2 bases, the J end by 4 bases, with 12 bases between. Some clones are missing from TCRdb's copy, which holds only in-frame ones; the method was immunoSEQ multiplex PCR. The table lists around 170,000 clones, about 86% of them singletons. Sequencing used blood. The V call is TRBV7-2, the J call TRBJ2-1; possibly TRBD1 for D (5 bases). This TCR derives from a woman aged 30 to 39 in good health. This CDR3 reads CASSLLGANYNEQFF. The CDR3 DNA sequence: TGTGCCAGCAGCTTATTAGGGGCCAATTACAATGAGCAGTTCTTC.